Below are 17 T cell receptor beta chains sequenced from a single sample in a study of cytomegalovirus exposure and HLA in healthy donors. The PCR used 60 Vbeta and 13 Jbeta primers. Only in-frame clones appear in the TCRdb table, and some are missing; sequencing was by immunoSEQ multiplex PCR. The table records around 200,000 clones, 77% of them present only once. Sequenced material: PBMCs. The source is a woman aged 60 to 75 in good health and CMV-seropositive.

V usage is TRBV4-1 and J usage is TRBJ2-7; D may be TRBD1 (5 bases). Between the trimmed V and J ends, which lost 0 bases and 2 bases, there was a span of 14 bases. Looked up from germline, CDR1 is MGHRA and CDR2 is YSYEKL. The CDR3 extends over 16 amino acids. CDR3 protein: CASSQDTQAAPYEQYF. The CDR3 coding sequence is TGCGCCAGCAGCCAAGATACACAGGCTGCCCCCTACGAGCAGTACTTC.

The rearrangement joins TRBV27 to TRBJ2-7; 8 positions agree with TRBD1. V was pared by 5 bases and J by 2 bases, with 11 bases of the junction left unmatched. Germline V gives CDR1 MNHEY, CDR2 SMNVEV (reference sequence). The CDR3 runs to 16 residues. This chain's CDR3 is CASSTVGDRRPYEQYF. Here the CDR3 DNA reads TGTGCCAGCAGTACCGTCGGGGACAGGCGTCCCTACGAGCAGTACTTC.

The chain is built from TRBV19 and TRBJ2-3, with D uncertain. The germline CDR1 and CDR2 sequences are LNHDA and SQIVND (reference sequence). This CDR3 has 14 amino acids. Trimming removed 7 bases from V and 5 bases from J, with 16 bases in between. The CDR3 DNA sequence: TGTGCCAGTAAGGATGGCAGGCAAGGAGATACGCAGTATTTT. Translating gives CASKDGRQGDTQYF.

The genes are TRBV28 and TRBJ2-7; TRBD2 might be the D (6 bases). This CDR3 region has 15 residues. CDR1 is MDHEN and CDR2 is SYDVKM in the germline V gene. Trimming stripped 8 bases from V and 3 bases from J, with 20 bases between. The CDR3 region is CASLGGIGDRYEQYF. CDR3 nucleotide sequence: TGTGCCAGCCTGGGGGGAATTGGGGATCGCTACGAGCAGTACTTC.

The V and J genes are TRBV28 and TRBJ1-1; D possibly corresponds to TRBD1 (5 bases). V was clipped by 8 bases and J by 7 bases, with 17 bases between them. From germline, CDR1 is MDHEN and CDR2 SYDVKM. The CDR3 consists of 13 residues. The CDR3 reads CASQSGGYFEAFF. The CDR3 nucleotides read TGTGCCAGCCAGTCGGGGGGATACTTTGAAGCTTTCTTT.

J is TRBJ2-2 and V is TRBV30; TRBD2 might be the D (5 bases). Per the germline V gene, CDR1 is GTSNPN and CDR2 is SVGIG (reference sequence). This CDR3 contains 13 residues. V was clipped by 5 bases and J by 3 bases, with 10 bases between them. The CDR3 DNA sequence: TGTGCCTGGGGTAGCGCCTACACCGGGGAGCTGTTTTTT. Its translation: CAWGSAYTGELFF.

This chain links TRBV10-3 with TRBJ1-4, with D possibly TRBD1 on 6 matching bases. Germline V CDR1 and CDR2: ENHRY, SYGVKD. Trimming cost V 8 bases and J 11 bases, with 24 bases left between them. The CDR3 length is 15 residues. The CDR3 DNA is TGTGCCATCGGGCGGGCTGGCACCCTGGGGGCCAAACTGTTTTTT. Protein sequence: CAIGRAGTLGAKLFF.

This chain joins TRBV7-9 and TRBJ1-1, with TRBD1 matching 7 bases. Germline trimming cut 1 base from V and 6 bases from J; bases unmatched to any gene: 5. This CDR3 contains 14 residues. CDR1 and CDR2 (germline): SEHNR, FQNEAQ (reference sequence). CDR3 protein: CASSLGQGFAEAFF. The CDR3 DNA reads TGTGCCAGCAGCTTAGGACAGGGTTTCGCTGAAGCTTTCTTT. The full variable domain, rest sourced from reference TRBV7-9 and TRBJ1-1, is DTGVSQNPRHKITKRGQNVTFRCDPISEHNRLYWYRQTLGQGPEFLTYFQNEAQLEKSRLLSDRFSAERPKGSFSTLEIQRTEQGDSAMYLCASSLGQGFAEAFFGQGTRLTVV.

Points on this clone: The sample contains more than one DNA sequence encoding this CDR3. CDR3 protein: CASGTGPYMNTEAFF. Here the CDR3 DNA reads TGTGCCAGCGGGACAGGGCCATACATGAACACTGAAGCTTTCTTT. This chain links TRBV6-1 with TRBJ1-1, with 9 bases fitting TRBD1. CDR1 is MNHNS and CDR2 is SASEGT in the germline V gene. Trimming removed 8 bases from V and 0 bases from J; junction bases left unmatched: 7. CDR3 length: 15 residues.

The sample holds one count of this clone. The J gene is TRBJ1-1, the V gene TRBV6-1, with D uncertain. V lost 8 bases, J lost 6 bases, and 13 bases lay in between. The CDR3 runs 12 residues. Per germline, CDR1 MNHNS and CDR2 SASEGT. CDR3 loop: CASRRGIPEAFF. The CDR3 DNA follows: TGTGCCAGCCGCCGGGGAATCCCTGAAGCTTTCTTT.

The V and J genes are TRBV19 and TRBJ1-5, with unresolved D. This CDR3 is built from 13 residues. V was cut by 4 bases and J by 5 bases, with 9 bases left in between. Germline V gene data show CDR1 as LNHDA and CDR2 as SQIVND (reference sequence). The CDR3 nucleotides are TGTGCCAGTAGTAAAGTGGGAGATCAGCCCCAGCATTTT. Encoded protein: CASSKVGDQPQHF.

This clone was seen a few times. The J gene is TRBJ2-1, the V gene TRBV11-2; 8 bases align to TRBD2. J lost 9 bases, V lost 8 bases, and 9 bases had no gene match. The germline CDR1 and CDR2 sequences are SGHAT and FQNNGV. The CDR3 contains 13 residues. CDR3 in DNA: TGTGCCAGCTCACGGGGGGGGGCAGGTGAGCAGTTCTTC. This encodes CASSRGGAGEQFF.

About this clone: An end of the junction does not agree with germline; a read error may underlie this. The CDR3 reads CSATKQGVKTEAFF. The CDR3 DNA reads as TGCAGCGCTACCAAACAGGGGGTGAAGACTGAAGCTTTCTTT. V is TRBV29-1 and J is TRBJ1-1, with 8 bases that match TRBD1. Per germline, CDR1 SQVTM and CDR2 ANQGSEA. There are 14 residues in the CDR3. Full variable domain (remainder filled in from reference TRBV29-1 and TRBJ1-1): SAVISQKPSRDICQRGTSLTIQCQVDSQVTMMFWYRQQPGQSLTLIATANQGSEATYESGFVIDKFPISRPNLTFSTLTVSNMSPEDSSIYLCSATKQGVKTEAFFGQGTRLTVV.

CDR3 protein: CSGSKGQDYEQYF. CDR3 sequence (DNA): TGCAGCGGGTCTAAGGGACAGGACTACGAGCAGTACTTC. This chain joins TRBV29-1 and TRBJ2-7, with 8 bases lining up with TRBD1. Per germline, CDR1 SQVTM and CDR2 ANQGSEA. The CDR3 sequence is 13 residues long. The ends lost 7 bases at V and 3 bases at J; junction bases unmatched: 8.

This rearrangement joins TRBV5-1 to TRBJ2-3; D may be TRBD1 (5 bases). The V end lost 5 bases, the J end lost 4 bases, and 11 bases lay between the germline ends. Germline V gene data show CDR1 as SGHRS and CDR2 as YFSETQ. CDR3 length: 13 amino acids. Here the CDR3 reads CASSPGRPDTQYF. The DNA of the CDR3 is TGCGCCAGCAGTCCAGGGCGACCAGATACGCAGTATTTT.

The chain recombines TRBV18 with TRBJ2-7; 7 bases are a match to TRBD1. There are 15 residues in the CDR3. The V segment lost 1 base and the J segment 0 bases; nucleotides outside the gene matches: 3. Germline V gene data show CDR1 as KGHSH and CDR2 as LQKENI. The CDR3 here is CASSPRGQNSYEQYF. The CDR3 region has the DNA TGTGCCAGCTCACCACGGGGACAGAACTCCTACGAGCAGTACTTC. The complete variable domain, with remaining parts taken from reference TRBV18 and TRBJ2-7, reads NAGVMQNPRHLVRRRGQEARLRCSPMKGHSHVYWYRQLPEEGLKFMVYLQKENIIDESGMPKERFSAEFPKEGPSILRIQQVVRGDSAAYFCASSPRGQNSYEQYFGPGTRLTVT.

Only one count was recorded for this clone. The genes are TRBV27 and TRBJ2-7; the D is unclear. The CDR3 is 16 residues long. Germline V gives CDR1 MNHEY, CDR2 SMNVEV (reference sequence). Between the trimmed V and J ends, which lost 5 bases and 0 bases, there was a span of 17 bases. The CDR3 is CASSPSSQASSYEQYF. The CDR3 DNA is TGTGCCAGCAGTCCCTCTTCGCAGGCGAGCTCCTACGAGCAGTACTTC.